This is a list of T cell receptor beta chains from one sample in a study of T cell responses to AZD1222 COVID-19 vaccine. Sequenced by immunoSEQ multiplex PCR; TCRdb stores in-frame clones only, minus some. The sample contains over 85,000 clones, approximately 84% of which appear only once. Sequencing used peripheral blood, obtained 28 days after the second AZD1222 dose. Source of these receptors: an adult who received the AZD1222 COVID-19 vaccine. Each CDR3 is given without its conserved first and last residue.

CDR3: AISVNGFQSSGANVLT
J: TRBJ2-6
V: TRBV10-3

CDR3: ASSLDQGMQETQY
J: TRBJ2-5
V: TRBV11-2

CDR3: ASSIGGGGSQPQH
J: TRBJ1-5
V: TRBV19

CDR3: ASSLGPLGAGETQY
J: TRBJ2-5
V: TRBV7-3

CDR3: ASSLWRTGDVTEAF
J: TRBJ1-1
V: TRBV5-1

CDR3: ANRVGNTEAF
J: TRBJ1-1
V: TRBV12-3/TRBV12-4

CDR3: ASSFNPGLSSGKQF
J: TRBJ2-1
V: TRBV7-3

CDR3: ASGHILGAF
J: TRBJ1-1
V: TRBV2

CDR3: AIRNRLDRDYGYT
J: TRBJ1-2
V: TRBV10-3

CDR3: ASRRTSGTGNTEAF
J: TRBJ1-1
V: TRBV19

CDR3: ATASGGRENEQF
J: TRBJ2-1
V: TRBV15

CDR3: ASSLDRQGARNQPQH
J: TRBJ1-5
V: TRBV7-2

CDR3: ASSPGGGLSGNTIY
J: TRBJ1-3
V: TRBV9

CDR3: ASSYDMTVTYEQY
J: TRBJ2-7
V: TRBV6-6

CDR3: ASSLGTAMKETQY
J: TRBJ2-5
V: TRBV5-1

CDR3: AIRRDLEQPQH
J: TRBJ1-5
V: TRBV10-3

CDR3: ASSRPGADTQY
J: TRBJ2-3
V: TRBV6-2/TRBV6-3

CDR3: ASSVEQTTDTQY
J: TRBJ2-3
V: TRBV9

CDR3: ASSFWDRGVQY
J: TRBJ2-7
V: TRBV27

CDR3: ATSEKTTGGRETQY
J: TRBJ2-5
V: TRBV24-1

CDR3: ASSRQSSSTDTQY
J: TRBJ2-3
V: TRBV3-1/TRBV3-2

CDR3: ASSREDYNEQF
J: TRBJ2-1
V: TRBV5-1

CDR3: ASSFSENTEAF
J: TRBJ1-1
V: TRBV11-2

CDR3: ASSLTEYEQY
J: TRBJ2-7
V: TRBV7-9

CDR3: ASSVEIRSTDTQY
J: TRBJ2-3
V: TRBV9

CDR3: ASSLGVGYT
J: TRBJ1-2
V: TRBV12-3/TRBV12-4

CDR3: ASSLALNTEAF
J: TRBJ1-1
V: TRBV18

CDR3: ASSQGLATDTQY
J: TRBJ2-3
V: TRBV3-1/TRBV3-2

CDR3: ASTGGPNTGELF
J: TRBJ2-2
V: TRBV11-3

CDR3: ASSPQGSNQPQH
J: TRBJ1-5
V: TRBV11-1

CDR3: AWTQRPQKDYGYT
J: TRBJ1-2
V: TRBV30

CDR3: ASSHRTGGYEQY
J: TRBJ2-7
V: TRBV7-2

CDR3: ASSLNGEGYT
J: TRBJ1-2
V: TRBV12-3/TRBV12-4

CDR3: ASSLFYNEQF
J: TRBJ2-1
V: TRBV5-8

CDR3: ASSVAYRGETQY
J: TRBJ2-5
V: TRBV9

CDR3: ASENGGGGDEQY
J: TRBJ2-7
V: TRBV6-5

CDR3: ASSPRSGTEAF
J: TRBJ1-1
V: TRBV11-2

CDR3: ASSQPGDHKDGYT
J: TRBJ1-2
V: TRBV4-2

CDR3: ASVLGYRATDTQY
J: TRBJ2-3
V: TRBV7-9

CDR3: ASSLAGQYMNTEAF
J: TRBJ1-1
V: TRBV5-1

CDR3: ASSIETGGYTEAF
J: TRBJ1-1
V: TRBV19

CDR3: AIGTAYNEQF
J: TRBJ2-1
V: TRBV10-3

CDR3: ASSVEASNYGYT
J: TRBJ1-2
V: TRBV9

CDR3: ASSQGQGTKAF
J: TRBJ1-1
V: TRBV12-3/TRBV12-4

CDR3: ASTSPETQY
J: TRBJ2-5
V: TRBV11-2

CDR3: ASSFAAGSYNSPLH
J: TRBJ1-6
V: TRBV2

CDR3: ASSLSQSFNQPQH
J: TRBJ1-5
V: TRBV7-8

CDR3: ASGQNADEQY
J: TRBJ2-7
V: TRBV27